These 27 T cell receptor beta chains share one sample of origin, sequenced in a study of T-cell reconstitution after alpha-beta-depleted transplantation in children (dated by TCRdb to about 2016). Library preparation used PCR. TCRdb names Illumina HiSeq 2500 as the instrument used. Molecular barcoding was employed in the preparation of TCR libraries, with unique molecular identifiers being used to normalize TCRbeta repertoire quantification. The public reads were quality trimmed at Q25 with fastp and then assembled into clones with MiXCR by TCRdb, keeping productive beta chains. Here each entry gathers all rows of one CDR3 protein and keeps the most common genes and DNA. For this sample the table gives 140,000 or so distinct CDR3 sequences, of which 8% to 10% were detected only once. Over 15% of the sample lies in the top ten. The meaning of the sample's treatment or condition label: allogeneic hematopoietic cell transplantation with graft depleted of TCRalphabeta T cells and CD19 B cells.

The material was PBMCs, mostly from graft donor cells, obtained 180 days after TCRalphabeta/CD19-depleted stem cell transplant. These receptors all come from a female patient between 2 and 15 years old who had a stem cell transplant for congenital amegakaryocytic thrombocytopenia, so the T cells may come from the graft donor.

This clonotype occurred many times. CDR3 in DNA: TGTGCCAGCAGCTTAAGATCGGGAGCGAACACCGGGGAGCTGTTTTTT. It is translated as CASSLRSGANTGELFF. V and J are TRBV7-3 and TRBJ2-2; tentatively, D is TRBD2 (6 bases). The ends were cut back, 1 base at V and 0 bases at J, with 9 bases in the middle. This CDR3 contains 16 residues. The germline V gene has CDR1 SGHTA and CDR2 FQGTGA.

Ten or more counts support this clonotype. The rearrangement uses TRBV28 and TRBJ1-6; D is perhaps TRBD1 (5 bases). Looked up from germline, CDR1 is MDHEN and CDR2 is SYDVKM. The V and J ends lost 5 bases and 0 bases respectively, with 14 bases between them. The CDR3 is 17 amino acids. The CDR3 DNA reads TGTGCCAGCAGTATAGACAGTCACAGCTCCTATAATTCACCCCTCCACTTT. Translated: CASSIDSHSSYNSPLHF.

The sample holds a few counts of this clonotype. V and J are TRBV5-1 and TRBJ2-1; 14 bases are shared with TRBD2. The CDR3 is 18 amino acids. V shed 0 bases and J 8 bases; nucleotides not matched to a gene: 10. In germline, CDR1 is SGHRS, CDR2 YFSETQ. The CDR3 reads CASSLGLAGGPSSDEQFF. The CDR3 DNA sequence: TGCGCCAGCAGCTTGGGACTAGCGGGAGGGCCTTCGAGCGATGAGCAGTTCTTC.

This clonotype was seen repeatedly, ten times or more. The chain joins TRBV20-1 to TRBJ2-7; D tentatively reads TRBD1 or TRBD2 (5 bases each). The CDR3 runs 11 residues. Germline V gene data show CDR1 as DFQATT and CDR2 as SNEGSKA (reference sequence). Trimming cost V 7 bases and J 2 bases, with 9 bases left between them. The CDR3 nucleotides read TGCAGTGTCCCGGGACCCTACGAGCAGTACTTC. It specifies CSVPGPYEQYF.

This clonotype was counted many times. This rearrangement joins TRBV20-1 to TRBJ2-1, with 10 bases that match TRBD2. The J segment lost 5 bases and the V segment lost 4 bases, leaving 5 bases of the junction unmatched. The germline V gene encodes CDR1 DFQATT and CDR2 SNEGSKA (reference sequence). This CDR3 is 14 amino acids long. The CDR3 sequence is CSAILAGKDNEQFF. The CDR3 DNA follows: TGCAGTGCTATACTAGCGGGAAAAGACAATGAGCAGTTCTTC.

This clonotype has at least ten counts. This chain connects TRBV9 to TRBJ2-7; D unclear. Trimming stripped 0 bases from V and 2 bases from J, with 6 bases between. The CDR3 contains 13 residues. Germline V gives CDR1 SGDLS, CDR2 YYNGEE. This CDR3 reads CASSVAGPYEQYF. The CDR3 DNA reads as TGTGCCAGCAGCGTAGCCGGGCCCTACGAGCAGTACTTC.

This clonotype has at least ten counts. The CDR3 nucleotides are TGTGCCAGCAGCGCGAGCCAGGGGAACTACAATGAGCAGTTCTTC. Translating gives CASSASQGNYNEQFF. V is TRBV7-2 and J is TRBJ2-1; D is perhaps TRBD1 (6 bases). This CDR3 has 15 residues. V gave up 5 bases and J gave up 3 bases, with 14 bases separating them. Germline CDR1 SGHTA, CDR2 FQGNSA.

This clonotype was recorded many times. The chain employs TRBV12-3 or TRBV12-4 and TRBJ2-5; D is perhaps TRBD2 (6 bases). The V end was cut by 3 bases, the J end by 5 bases, with 13 bases between. The length of the CDR3 is 14 residues. CDR3 sequence: CASSFSTGAETQYF. The CDR3 DNA follows: TGTGCCAGCAGTTTTTCTACGGGAGCGGAGACCCAGTACTTC.

Many counts were recorded for this clonotype. The gene calls are TRBV28 and TRBJ2-6, with a possible D match to TRBD1 (8 bases). The CDR3 spans 13 residues. Deletions cut 5 bases from V and 12 bases from J, with 14 bases between. Germline assignment: CDR1 MDHEN and CDR2 SYDVKM. CDR3 amino acids: CASSRTGRGVLTF. In DNA, the CDR3 is TGTGCCAGCAGTAGGACAGGGAGGGGCGTCCTGACTTTC.

This clonotype came up many times. The rearrangement links TRBV28 to TRBJ1-6, with a tentative D call TRBD1 (5 bases). From germline, CDR1 is MDHEN and CDR2 SYDVKM. Trimming left V 3 bases short and J 3 bases short, with 9 bases between. The CDR3 runs 15 residues. The CDR3 spells CASSFGDHYNSPLHF. DNA of the CDR3: TGTGCCAGCAGTTTTGGGGACCACTATAATTCACCCCTCCACTTT.

At least ten counts were recorded for this clonotype. The chain couples TRBV6-5 to TRBJ2-1; D may be TRBD1 or TRBD2 (5 bases each). Germline CDR1 reads MNHEY; CDR2 reads SVGAGI. V lost 5 bases to trimming and J lost 4 bases, with 21 bases between them. The CDR3 totals 17 residues. CDR3 loop: CASSPTRVLPGYNEQFF. Here the CDR3 DNA reads TGTGCCAGCAGTCCTACCAGGGTCTTGCCGGGATACAATGAGCAGTTCTTC.

This clonotype was counted many times. This rearrangement joins TRBV28 to TRBJ1-5; 9 nucleotides agree with TRBD1. Germline CDR1 is MDHEN and CDR2 is SYDVKM. With 8 bases clipped from V and 4 bases from J, the junction kept 9 bases outside the gene matches. The CDR3 extends over 15 amino acids. CDR3 amino acids: CASLTGGFRNQPQHF. CDR3 DNA: TGTGCCAGCCTTACAGGGGGCTTTAGGAATCAGCCCCAGCATTTT.

The V call is TRBV19, the J call TRBJ2-7, with 13 bases that match TRBD2. Germline V CDR1 and CDR2: LNHDA, SQIVND (reference sequence). The CDR3 runs to 15 residues. V lost 4 bases and J lost 4; bases outside the gene matches: 4. The CDR3 loop reads CASSRGLAGPYEQYF. CDR3 DNA: TGTGCCAGTAGTAGGGGACTAGCGGGACCGTACGAGCAGTACTTC.

This clonotype has ten or more counts. The chain is built from TRBV18 and TRBJ2-1; 12 bases are a match to TRBD2. This CDR3 is built from 18 residues. Germline CDR1 KGHSH, CDR2 LQKENI. V was clipped by 2 bases and J by 4 bases; unmatched bases: 9. As DNA, the CDR3 is TGTGCCAGCTCACCAGCTAGCGGGAGGGCCATGGAATACAATGAGCAGTTCTTC. It codes for CASSPASGRAMEYNEQFF.

This clonotype has a count of ten or more. CDR3 nucleotides: TGTGCCAGCAGCCAATCACAGGGTCCTTGGGAGCAGTACTTC. Translated: CASSQSQGPWEQYF. The genes are TRBV3-1 and TRBJ2-7, with D perhaps TRBD1 (6 bases). The ends were cut back, 2 bases at V and 7 bases at J, with 15 bases in the middle. From germline, CDR1 is LGHDT and CDR2 YNNKEL (reference sequence). CDR3 size: 14 residues.

The rearrangement joins TRBV6-1 to TRBJ1-5; D is possibly TRBD1 (6 bases). Germline CDR1 is MNHNS and CDR2 is SASEGT. The CDR3 is 14 residues long. Trimming took off 5 bases at V and 4 bases at J, with 12 bases between the two ends. CDR3 protein: CASSRGPVNQPQHF. CDR3 nucleotides: TGTGCCAGCAGTCGGGGGCCAGTAAATCAGCCCCAGCATTTT.

There are many counts of this clonotype. The chain carries TRBV20-1 and TRBJ2-3; D is perhaps TRBD1 (8 bases). V lost 3 bases and J 8 bases, leaving 15 bases between the germline ends. CDR3 length equals 13 residues. Germline V gene data show CDR1 as DFQATT and CDR2 as SNEGSKA (reference sequence). CDR3 coding DNA: TGCAGTGCTAGGGATACAGGGGGGGGTACGCAGTATTTT. Encoded protein: CSARDTGGGTQYF.

At least ten counts were recorded for this clonotype. CDR3 nucleotide sequence: TGCGCCAGCAGCTTTGACAGGGCGGAAGGCTACACCTTC. This codes for CASSFDRAEGYTF. The chain has TRBV5-1 and TRBJ1-2; 7 bases map to TRBD1. CDR3 size: 13 residues. Germline CDR1 SGHRS, CDR2 YFSETQ. Germline trimming cut 2 bases from V and 8 bases from J; bases unmatched to any gene: 6.

This clonotype was counted only a few times. This sequence joins TRBV28 and TRBJ2-3; 7 nucleotides line up with TRBD2. This CDR3 comprises 16 residues. CDR1 MDHEN and CDR2 SYDVKM come from the germline V gene. Trimming removed 8 bases from V and 0 bases from J; junction bases left unmatched: 11. CDR3 coding DNA: TGTGCCAGCCGACCTCCTCTAGCGGTCAGCACAGATACGCAGTATTTT. It specifies CASRPPLAVSTDTQYF.

In this sample, this clonotype is medium-sized (0.01 to 0.1%). The V gene is TRBV20-1, the J gene TRBJ1-1; D unresolved. The CDR3 is 12 amino acids. CDR1 is DFQATT and CDR2 is SNEGSKA in the germline V gene (reference sequence). The V and J ends lost 3 bases and 0 bases respectively, with 5 bases between them. The CDR3 region is CSASVVNTEAFF. Here the CDR3 DNA reads TGCAGTGCTAGTGTGGTGAACACTGAAGCTTTCTTT.

In this sample, this clonotype turned up many times. The chain joins TRBV5-1 to TRBJ1-3, with TRBD1 matching 7 bases. Germline trimming cut 7 bases from V and 0 bases from J; bases unmatched to any gene: 13. The CDR3 has 17 residues. From germline, CDR1 is SGHRS and CDR2 YFSETQ. As DNA, the CDR3 is TGCGCCAGCGGCAAAAACTCGGGACAGCACTCTGGAAACACCATATATTTT. Its protein is CASGKNSGQHSGNTIYF.

Concerning this clonotype itself: The junction departs from the called germline gene at one end, perhaps through a read error. The chain recombines TRBV20-1 with TRBJ2-2, with 12 bases that match TRBD2. This CDR3 is built from 14 residues. Germline V gene data show CDR1 as DFQATT and CDR2 as SNEGSKA (reference sequence). The DNA of the CDR3 is TGCAGTGCCCTACTAGCGGGAGGAGCCGGGGAGCTGGTTTTT. This translates into CSALLAGGAGELVF.

This clonotype has at least ten counts. V usage is TRBV30 and J usage is TRBJ2-7; D gene uncertain. Trimming removed 0 bases at V and 0 bases at J, with 12 bases between. Germline-derived CDR1 and CDR2 are GTSNPN and SVGIG (reference sequence). The CDR3 runs to 15 residues. CDR3 sequence: CAWSVLETGSYEQYF. DNA of the CDR3: TGTGCCTGGAGTGTACTTGAGACCGGCTCCTACGAGCAGTACTTC.

Concerning this clonotype: This may come from a read error, since a much larger clone is one base off. The chain combines TRBV18 with TRBJ2-6; TRBD2 aligns across 7 bases. The V gene's germline CDR1 is KGHSH and CDR2 LQKENI. This CDR3 spans 16 amino acids. CDR3: CASSPPGRAGANGLTF. CDR3 coding DNA: TGTGCCAGCTCACCACCGGGGAGGGCTGGGGCCAACGGCCTGACTTTC.

This clonotype has a count of ten or more. The V gene is TRBV5-1, the J gene TRBJ2-7; D not certain. Germline assignment: CDR1 SGHRS and CDR2 YFSETQ. The CDR3 runs 14 residues. V gave up 3 bases and J gave up 2 bases, with 12 bases separating them. The CDR3, as DNA: TGCGCCAGCAGCTCTTCGGTTGGGGCCTACGAGCAGTACTTC. The encoded protein is CASSSSVGAYEQYF.

This clonotype has at least ten counts. The CDR3 spells CATSDKTGTGELFF. DNA of the CDR3: TGTGCCACCAGTGATAAAACAGGGACCGGGGAGCTGTTTTTT. The chain recombines TRBV24-1 with TRBJ2-2; TRBD1 might be the D (6 bases). The V and J ends lost 3 bases and 5 bases respectively, with 9 bases between them. Germline assignment: CDR1 KGHDR and CDR2 SFDVKD. This CDR3 region has 14 residues.

This clonotype showed up just a few times. This chain uses TRBV7-6 with TRBJ1-1; D unresolved. Trimming removed 5 bases at V and 1 base at J, with 11 bases between. CDR1 and CDR2 from the germline V gene are SGHVS and FNYEAQ. The CDR3 runs 14 residues. The DNA of the CDR3 is TGTGCCAGCAGCCCCCTATTGCCGAACACTGAAGCTTTCTTT. This sequence encodes CASSPLLPNTEAFF.